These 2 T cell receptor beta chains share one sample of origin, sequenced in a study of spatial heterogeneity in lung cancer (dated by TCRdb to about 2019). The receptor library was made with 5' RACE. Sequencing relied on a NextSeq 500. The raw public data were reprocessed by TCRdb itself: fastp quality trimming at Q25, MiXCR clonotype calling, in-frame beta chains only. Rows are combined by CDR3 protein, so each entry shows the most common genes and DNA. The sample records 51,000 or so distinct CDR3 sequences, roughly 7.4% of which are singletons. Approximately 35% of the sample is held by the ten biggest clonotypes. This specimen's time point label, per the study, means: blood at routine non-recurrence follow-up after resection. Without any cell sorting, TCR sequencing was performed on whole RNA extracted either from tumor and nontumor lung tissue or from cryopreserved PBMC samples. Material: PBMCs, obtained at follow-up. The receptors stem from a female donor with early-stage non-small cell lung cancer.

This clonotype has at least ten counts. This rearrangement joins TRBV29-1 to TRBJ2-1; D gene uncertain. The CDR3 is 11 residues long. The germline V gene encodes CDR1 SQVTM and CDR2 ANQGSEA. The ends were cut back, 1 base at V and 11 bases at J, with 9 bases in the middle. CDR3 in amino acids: CSVEVLSKQFF. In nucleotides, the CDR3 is TGCAGCGTTGAAGTTTTAAGCAAGCAGTTCTTC.

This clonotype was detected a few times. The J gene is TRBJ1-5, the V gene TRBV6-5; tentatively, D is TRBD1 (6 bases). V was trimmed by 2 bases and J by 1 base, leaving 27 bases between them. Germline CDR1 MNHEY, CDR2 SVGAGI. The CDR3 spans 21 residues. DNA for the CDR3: TGTGCCAGCAGTTACGGGGGGGGAATTACGGACAGACTAAAGAGCAATCAGCCCCAGCATTTT. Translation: CASSYGGGITDRLKSNQPQHF.